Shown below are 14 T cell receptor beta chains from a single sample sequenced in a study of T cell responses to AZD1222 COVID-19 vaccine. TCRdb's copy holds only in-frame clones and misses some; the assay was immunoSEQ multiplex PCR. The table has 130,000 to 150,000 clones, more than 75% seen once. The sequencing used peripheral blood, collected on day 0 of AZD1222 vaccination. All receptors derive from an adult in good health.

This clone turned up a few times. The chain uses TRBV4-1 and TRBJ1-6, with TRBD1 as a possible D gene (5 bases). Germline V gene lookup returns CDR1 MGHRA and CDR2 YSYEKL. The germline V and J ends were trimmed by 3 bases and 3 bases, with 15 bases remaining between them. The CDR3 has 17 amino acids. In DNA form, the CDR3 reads TGCGCCAGCAGCCAGGATACCGGGACCGGCTATAATTCACCCCTCCACTTT. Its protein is CASSQDTGTGYNSPLHF.

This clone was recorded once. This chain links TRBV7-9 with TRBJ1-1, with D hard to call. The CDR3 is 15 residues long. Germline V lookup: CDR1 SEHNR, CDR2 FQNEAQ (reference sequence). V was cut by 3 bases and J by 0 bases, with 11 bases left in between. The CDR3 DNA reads TGTGCCAGCAGCTTCCATCGAGCTTTGAACACTGAAGCTTTCTTT. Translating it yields CASSFHRALNTEAFF.

The CDR3 sequence: CASSSGNMRTGELFF. In DNA, the CDR3 is TGTGCCAGCAGCTCAGGGAATATGCGGACCGGGGAGCTGTTTTTT. J is TRBJ2-2 and V is TRBV7-8, with D possibly TRBD1 on 5 matching bases. CDR3 length equals 15 residues. Trimming shortened V by 4 bases and J by 5 bases, and 14 bases separated the two germline ends. Germline V CDR1 and CDR2: SGHVS, FQNEAQ.

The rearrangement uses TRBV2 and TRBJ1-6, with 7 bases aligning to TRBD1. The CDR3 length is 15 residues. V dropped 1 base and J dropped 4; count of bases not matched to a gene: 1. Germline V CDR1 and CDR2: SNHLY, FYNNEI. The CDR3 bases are TGTGCCAGCAGTGAAGGACAGGGATATAATTCACCCCTCCACTTT. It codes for CASSEGQGYNSPLHF.

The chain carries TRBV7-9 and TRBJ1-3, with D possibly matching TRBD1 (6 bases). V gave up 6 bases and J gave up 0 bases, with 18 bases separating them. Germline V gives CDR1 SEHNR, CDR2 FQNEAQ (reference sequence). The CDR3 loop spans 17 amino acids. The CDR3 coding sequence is TGTGCCAGCAGTTCTAACAGGGACTGGGCCTCTGGAAACACCATATATTTT. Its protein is CASSSNRDWASGNTIYF.

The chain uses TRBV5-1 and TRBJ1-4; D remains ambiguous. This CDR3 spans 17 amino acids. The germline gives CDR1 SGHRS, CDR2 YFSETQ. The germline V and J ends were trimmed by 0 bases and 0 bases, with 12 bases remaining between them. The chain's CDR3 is CASSLGAGLSTNEKLFF. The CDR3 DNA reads TGCGCCAGCAGCTTGGGCGCTGGACTTTCAACTAATGAAAAACTGTTTTTT.

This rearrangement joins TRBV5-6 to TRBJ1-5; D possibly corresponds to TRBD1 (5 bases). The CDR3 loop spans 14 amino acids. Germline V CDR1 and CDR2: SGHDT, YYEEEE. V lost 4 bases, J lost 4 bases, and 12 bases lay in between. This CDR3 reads CASSRWRGNQPQHF. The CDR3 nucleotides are TGTGCCAGCAGCCGGTGGCGGGGGAATCAGCCCCAGCATTTT. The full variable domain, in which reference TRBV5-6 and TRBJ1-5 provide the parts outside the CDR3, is DAGVTQSPTHLIKTRGQQVTLRCSPKSGHDTVSWYQQALGQGPQFIFQYYEEEERQRGNFPDRFSGHQFPNYSSELNVNALLLGDSALYLCASSRWRGNQPQHFGDGTRLSIL.

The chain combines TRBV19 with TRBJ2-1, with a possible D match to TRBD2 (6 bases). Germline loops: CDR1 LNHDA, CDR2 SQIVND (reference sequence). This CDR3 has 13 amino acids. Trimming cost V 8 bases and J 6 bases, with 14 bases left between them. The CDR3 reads CASRSPSANEQFF. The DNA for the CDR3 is TGTGCCAGTCGATCCCCTAGCGCCAATGAGCAGTTCTTC.

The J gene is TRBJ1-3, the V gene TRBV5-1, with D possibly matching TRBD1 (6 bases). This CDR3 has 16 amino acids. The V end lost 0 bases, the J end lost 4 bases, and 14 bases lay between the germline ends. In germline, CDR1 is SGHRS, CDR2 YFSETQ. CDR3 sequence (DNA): TGCGCCAGCAGCTTGGCCCCTGGGGGGCGAGGAAACACCATATATTTT. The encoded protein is CASSLAPGGRGNTIYF.

CDR3 protein: CASSLKSEDTGELFF. CDR3 DNA: TGCGCCAGCAGCTTGAAGTCTGAAGACACCGGGGAGCTGTTTTTT. The chain combines TRBV5-1 with TRBJ2-2; D remains ambiguous. Germline assignment: CDR1 SGHRS and CDR2 YFSETQ. V lost 1 base and J lost 3, with 10 bases in between. The CDR3 is 15 residues long.

Here the CDR3 reads CASSYPWGPLHF. In DNA form, the CDR3 reads TGTGCCAGCAGTTACCCCTGGGGACCCCTCCACTTT. The chain carries TRBV6-5 and TRBJ1-6; the D is unclear. CDR1 is MNHEY, CDR2 SVGAGI, per germline. There are 12 residues in the CDR3. The V gene lost 2 bases and the J gene lost 12 bases, with 8 bases spanning the gap.

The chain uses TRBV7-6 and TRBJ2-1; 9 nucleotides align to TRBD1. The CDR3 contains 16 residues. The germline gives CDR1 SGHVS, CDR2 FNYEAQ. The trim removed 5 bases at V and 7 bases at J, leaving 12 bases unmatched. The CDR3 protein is CASSQGGTGSFNEQFF. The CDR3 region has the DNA TGTGCCAGCAGCCAGGGCGGGACAGGGAGTTTTAATGAGCAGTTCTTC.

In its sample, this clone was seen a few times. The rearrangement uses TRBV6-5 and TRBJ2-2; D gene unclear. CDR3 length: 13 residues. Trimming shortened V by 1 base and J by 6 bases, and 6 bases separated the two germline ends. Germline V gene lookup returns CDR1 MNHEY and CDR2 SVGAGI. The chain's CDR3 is CASSYLGPGELFF. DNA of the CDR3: TGTGCCAGCAGTTACTTGGGTCCCGGGGAGCTGTTTTTT.

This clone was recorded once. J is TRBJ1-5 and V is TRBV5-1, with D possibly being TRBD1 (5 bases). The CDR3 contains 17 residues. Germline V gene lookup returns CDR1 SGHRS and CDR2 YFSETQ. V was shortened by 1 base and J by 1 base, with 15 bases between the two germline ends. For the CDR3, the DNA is TGCGCCAGCAGCTTGAGCCCCCTTGGGGGAAGCAATCAGCCCCAGCATTTT. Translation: CASSLSPLGGSNQPQHF.